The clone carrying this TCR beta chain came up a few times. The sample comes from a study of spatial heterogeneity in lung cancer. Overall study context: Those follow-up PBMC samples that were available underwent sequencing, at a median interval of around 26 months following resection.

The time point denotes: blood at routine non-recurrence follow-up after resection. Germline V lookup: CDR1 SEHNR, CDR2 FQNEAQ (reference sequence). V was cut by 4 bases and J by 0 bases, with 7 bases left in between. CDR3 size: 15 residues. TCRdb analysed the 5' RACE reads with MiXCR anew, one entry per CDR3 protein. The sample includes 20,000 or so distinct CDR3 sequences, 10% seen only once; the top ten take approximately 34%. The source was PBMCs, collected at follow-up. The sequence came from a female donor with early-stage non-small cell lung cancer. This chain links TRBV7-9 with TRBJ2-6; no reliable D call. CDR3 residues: CASSWASSGANVLTF. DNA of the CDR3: TGTGCCAGCAGCTGGGCCAGCTCTGGGGCCAACGTCCTGACTTTC.